Included here is one TCR beta chain sequence, with context. The sample comes from a study of patients and donors after allogeneic stem cell transplantation. TCRdb ran MiXCR on the RT-PCR reads and lists one entry per CDR3 protein. This sample yields about 90,000 distinct CDR3 sequences, of which about 44% are seen a single time; approximately 60% belongs to the top ten. Germline-derived CDR1 and CDR2 are MDHEN and SYDVKM. This CDR3 is built from 14 residues. V lost 5 bases, J lost 7 bases, and 8 bases stayed unmatched. The chain recombines TRBV28 with TRBJ2-1, with 7 bases that match TRBD1. The sequencing input was blood, either unsorted or a sorted T cell fraction (not recorded which). The TCR was taken from a human donor who was either an allogeneic HSCT recipient or a stem cell or donor lymphocyte infusion donor (not recorded which). It is not recorded whose cells these are; they may come from a transplant donor. Written as DNA, the CDR3 is TGTGCCAGCAGTCGAGCAGGGGGTTCTAATGAGCAGTTCTTC. Its protein is CASSRAGGSNEQFF.